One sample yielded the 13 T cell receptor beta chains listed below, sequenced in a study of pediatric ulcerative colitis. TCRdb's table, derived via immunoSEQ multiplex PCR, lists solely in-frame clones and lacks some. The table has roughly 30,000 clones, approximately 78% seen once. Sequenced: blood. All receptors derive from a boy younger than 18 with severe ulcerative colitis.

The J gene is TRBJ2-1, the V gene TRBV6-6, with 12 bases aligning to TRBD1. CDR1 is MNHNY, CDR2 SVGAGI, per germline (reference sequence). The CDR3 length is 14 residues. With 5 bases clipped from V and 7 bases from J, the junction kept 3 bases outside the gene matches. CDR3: CASSKGQGANEQFF. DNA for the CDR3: TGTGCCAGCAGTAAGGGACAGGGGGCGAATGAGCAGTTCTTC.

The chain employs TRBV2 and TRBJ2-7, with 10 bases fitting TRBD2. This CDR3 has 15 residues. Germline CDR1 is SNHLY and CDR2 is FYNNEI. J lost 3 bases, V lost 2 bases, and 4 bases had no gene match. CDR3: CASSEFSGGSYEQYF. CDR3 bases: TGTGCCAGCAGTGAATTTAGCGGGGGGAGCTACGAGCAGTACTTC.

The CDR3 DNA reads as TGTGCCAGCAGTGAAGGGGACAGCCTGCGAGGCTACACCTTC. This translates into CASSEGDSLRGYTF. V gene TRBV2 combines with J gene TRBJ1-2, with 7 bases fitting TRBD1. The germline gives CDR1 SNHLY, CDR2 FYNNEI. V dropped 1 base and J dropped 8; count of bases not matched to a gene: 7. The CDR3 spans 14 residues.

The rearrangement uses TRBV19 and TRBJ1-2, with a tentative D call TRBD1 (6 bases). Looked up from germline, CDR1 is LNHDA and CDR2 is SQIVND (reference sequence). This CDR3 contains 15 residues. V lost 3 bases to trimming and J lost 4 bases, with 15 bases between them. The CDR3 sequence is CASSIAGAGSYGYTF. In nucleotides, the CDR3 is TGTGCCAGTAGTATCGCAGGGGCCGGAAGCTATGGCTACACCTTC.

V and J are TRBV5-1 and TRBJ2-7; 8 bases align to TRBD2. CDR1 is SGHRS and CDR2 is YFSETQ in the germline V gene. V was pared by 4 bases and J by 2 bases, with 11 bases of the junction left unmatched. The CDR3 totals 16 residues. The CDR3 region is CASSPHIGGGTYEQYF. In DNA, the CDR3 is TGCGCCAGCAGCCCCCATATCGGGGGGGGAACCTACGAGCAGTACTTC.

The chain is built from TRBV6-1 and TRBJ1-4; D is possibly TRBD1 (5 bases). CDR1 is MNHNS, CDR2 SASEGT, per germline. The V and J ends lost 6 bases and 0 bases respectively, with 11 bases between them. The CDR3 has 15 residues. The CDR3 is CASSPGPATNEKLFF. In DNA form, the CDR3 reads TGTGCCAGCAGCCCGGGGCCTGCAACTAATGAAAAACTGTTTTTT.

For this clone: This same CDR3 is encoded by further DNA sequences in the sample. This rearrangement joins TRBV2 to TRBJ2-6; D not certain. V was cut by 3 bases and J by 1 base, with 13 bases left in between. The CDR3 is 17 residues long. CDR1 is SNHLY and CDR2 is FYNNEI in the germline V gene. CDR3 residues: CASSDNVGGSGANVLTF. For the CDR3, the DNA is TGTGCCAGCAGTGATAACGTAGGCGGTTCTGGGGCCAACGTCCTGACTTTC.

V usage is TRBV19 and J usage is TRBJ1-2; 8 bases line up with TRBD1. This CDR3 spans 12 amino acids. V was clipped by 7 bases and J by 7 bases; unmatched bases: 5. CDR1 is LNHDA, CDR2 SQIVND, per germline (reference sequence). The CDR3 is CASTLTGVGYTF. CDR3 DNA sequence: TGTGCCAGTACCCTGACAGGGGTTGGCTACACCTTC.

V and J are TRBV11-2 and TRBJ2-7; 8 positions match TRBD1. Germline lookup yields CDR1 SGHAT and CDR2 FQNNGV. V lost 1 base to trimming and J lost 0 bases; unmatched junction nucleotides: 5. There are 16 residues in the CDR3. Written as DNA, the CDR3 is TGTGCCAGCAGCTTAGCCGGACAGGGAAGCTCCTACGAGCAGTACTTC. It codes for CASSLAGQGSSYEQYF.

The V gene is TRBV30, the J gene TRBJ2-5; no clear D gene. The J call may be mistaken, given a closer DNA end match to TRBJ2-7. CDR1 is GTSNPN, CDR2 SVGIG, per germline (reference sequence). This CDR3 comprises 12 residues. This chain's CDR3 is CAWSLRSYEQYF. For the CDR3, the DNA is TGTGCCTGGAGCCTCAGATCCTACGAGCAGTACTTC.

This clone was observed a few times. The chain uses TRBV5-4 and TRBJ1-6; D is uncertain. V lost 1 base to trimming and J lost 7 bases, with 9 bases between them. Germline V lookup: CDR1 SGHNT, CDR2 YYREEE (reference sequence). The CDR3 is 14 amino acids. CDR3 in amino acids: CASSLFGPNSPLHF. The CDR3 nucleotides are TGTGCCAGCAGCTTGTTTGGGCCGAATTCACCCCTCCACTTT.

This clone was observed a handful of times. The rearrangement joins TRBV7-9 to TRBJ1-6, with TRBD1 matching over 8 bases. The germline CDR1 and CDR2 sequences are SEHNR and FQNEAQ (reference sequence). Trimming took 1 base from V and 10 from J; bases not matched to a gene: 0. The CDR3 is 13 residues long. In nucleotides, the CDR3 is TGTGCCAGCAGCTTAGGACAGGGGTCACCCCTCCACTTT. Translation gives CASSLGQGSPLHF.

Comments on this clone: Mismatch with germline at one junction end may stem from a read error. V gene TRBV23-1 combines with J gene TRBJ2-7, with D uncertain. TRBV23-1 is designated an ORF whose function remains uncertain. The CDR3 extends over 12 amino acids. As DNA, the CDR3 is TGCGCCAGCGTGGGGATTTCGGTGATTACAAACTTC. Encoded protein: CASVGISVITNF.